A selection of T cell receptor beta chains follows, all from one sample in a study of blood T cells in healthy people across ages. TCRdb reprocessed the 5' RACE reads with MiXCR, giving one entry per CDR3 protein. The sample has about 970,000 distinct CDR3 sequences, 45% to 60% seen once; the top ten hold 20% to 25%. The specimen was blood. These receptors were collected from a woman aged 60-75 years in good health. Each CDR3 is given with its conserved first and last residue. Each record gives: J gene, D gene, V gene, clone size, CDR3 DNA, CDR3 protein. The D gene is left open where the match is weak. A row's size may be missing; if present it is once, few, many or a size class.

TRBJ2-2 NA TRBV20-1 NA TGCAGTGCTAGTCCCCAGGGACGGATTAGGGAGCTGTTTTTT CSASPQGRIRELFF
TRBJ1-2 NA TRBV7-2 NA TGTGCCAGCAGCTCTGGGGGTAGTGAGTTACCCTATGGCTACACCTTC CASSSGGSELPYGYTF
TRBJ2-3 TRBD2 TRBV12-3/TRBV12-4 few TGTGCCAGCAGGGCTGGGACTAGCGGGGGGAACACGCAGTATTTT CASRAGTSGGNTQYF
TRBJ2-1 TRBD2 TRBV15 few TGTGCCACCAGCAGGGGGGGACTAGCGGGAGTTACCTACAATGAGCAGTTCTTC CATSRGGLAGVTYNEQFF
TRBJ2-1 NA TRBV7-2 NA TGTGCCAGCAGCGCCAGGGACTTAGGGAATGGGCAGTTCTTC CASSARDLGNGQFF
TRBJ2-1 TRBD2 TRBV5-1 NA TGCGCCAGCAGCGCGGTACTAGCGGGCCCCGGGAATGAGCAGTTCTTC CASSAVLAGPGNEQFF
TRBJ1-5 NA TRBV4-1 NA TGCGCCAGCAGCCAAGATCGGGATGAGCCCCAGCATTTT CASSQDRDEPQHF
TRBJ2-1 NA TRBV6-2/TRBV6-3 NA TGTGCCAGCAGTTCTCCGGTTGGGGGTGAGCAGTTCTTC CASSSPVGGEQFF
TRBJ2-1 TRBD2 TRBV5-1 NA TGCGCCAGCAGACTAGCGGGGCAGTACAATGAGCAGTTCTTC CASRLAGQYNEQFF
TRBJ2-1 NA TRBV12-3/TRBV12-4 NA TGTGCCAGCAGTCCCGGGGGTAGTCCCTACAATGAGCAGTTCTTC CASSPGGSPYNEQFF